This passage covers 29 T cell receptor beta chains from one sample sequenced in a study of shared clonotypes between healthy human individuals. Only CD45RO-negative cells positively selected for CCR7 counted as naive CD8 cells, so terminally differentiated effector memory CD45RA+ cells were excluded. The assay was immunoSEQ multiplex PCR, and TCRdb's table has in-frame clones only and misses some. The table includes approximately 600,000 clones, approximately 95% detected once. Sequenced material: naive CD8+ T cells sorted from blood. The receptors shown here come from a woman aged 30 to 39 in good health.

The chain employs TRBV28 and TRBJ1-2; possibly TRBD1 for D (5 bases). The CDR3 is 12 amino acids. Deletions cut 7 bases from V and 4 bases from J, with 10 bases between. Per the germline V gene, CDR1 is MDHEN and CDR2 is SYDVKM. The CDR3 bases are TGTGCCAGCATCAGGGAGGGCTATGGCTACACCTTC. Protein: CASIREGYGYTF.

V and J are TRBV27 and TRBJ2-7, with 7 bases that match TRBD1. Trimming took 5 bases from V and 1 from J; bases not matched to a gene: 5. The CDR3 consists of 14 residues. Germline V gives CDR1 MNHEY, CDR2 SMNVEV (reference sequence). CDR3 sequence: CASSNRDSSYEQYF. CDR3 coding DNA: TGTGCCAGCAGTAACCGGGACAGTTCCTACGAGCAGTACTTC.

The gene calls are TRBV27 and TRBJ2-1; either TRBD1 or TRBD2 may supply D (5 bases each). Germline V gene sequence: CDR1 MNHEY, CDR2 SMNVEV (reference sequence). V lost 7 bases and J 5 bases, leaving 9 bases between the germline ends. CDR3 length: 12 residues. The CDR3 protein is CASNGGDNEQFF. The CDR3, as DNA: TGTGCCAGCAATGGGGGAGACAATGAGCAGTTCTTC.

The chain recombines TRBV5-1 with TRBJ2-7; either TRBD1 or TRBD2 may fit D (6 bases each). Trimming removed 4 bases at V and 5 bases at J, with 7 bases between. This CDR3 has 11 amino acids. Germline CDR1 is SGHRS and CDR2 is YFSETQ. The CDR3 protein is CASSGGHEQYF. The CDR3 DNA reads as TGCGCCAGCAGCGGGGGGCACGAGCAGTACTTC.

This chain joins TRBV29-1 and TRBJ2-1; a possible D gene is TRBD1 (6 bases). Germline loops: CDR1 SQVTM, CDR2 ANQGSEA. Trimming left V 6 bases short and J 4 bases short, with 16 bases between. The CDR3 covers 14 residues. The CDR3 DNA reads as TGCAGCGTCACCGACAGGACACAATACAATGAGCAGTTCTTC. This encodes CSVTDRTQYNEQFF.

The CDR3 loop is CASSPAGPLEQFF. The CDR3 coding sequence is TGTGCCAGCAGCCCCGCGGGACCTCTTGAGCAGTTCTTC. The rearrangement links TRBV7-9 to TRBJ2-1; weak D call: TRBD2 (6 bases). Germline loops: CDR1 SEHNR, CDR2 FQNEAQ (reference sequence). Deletions cut 5 bases from V and 9 bases from J, with 14 bases between. CDR3 size: 13 residues.

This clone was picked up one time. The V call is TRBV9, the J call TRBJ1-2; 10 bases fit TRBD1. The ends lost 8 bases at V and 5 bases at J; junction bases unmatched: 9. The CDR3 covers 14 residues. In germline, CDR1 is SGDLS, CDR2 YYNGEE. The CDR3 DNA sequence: TGTGCCAGTACCGGGACAGGGGCCACGTATGGCTACACCTTC. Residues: CASTGTGATYGYTF.

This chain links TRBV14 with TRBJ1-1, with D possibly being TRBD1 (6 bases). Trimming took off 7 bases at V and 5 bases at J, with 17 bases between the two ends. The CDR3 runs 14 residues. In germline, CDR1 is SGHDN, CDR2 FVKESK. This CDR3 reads CASTALRGGTEAFF. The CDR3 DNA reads TGTGCCAGCACCGCTTTAAGGGGGGGGACTGAAGCTTTCTTT.

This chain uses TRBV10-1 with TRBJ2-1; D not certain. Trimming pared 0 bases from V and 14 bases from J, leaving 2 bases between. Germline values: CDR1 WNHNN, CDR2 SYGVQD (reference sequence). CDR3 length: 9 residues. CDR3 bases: TGCGCCAGCAGTGAGTCAAAGTTCTTC. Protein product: CASSESKFF.

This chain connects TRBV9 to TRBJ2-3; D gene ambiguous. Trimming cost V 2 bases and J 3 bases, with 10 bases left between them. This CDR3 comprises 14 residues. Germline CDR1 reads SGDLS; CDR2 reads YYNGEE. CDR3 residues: CASSVERTTDTQYF. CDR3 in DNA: TGTGCCAGCAGCGTTGAGCGTACGACAGATACGCAGTATTTT.

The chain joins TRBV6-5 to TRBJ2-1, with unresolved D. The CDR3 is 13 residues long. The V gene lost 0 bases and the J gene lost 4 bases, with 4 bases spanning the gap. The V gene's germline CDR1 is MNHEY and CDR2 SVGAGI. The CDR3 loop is CASSYSEYNEQFF. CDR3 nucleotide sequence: TGTGCCAGCAGTTACTCGGAATACAATGAGCAGTTCTTC.

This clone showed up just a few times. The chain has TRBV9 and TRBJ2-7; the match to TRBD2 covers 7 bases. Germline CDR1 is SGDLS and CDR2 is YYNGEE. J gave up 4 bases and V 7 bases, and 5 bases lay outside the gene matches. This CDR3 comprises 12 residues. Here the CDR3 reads CASGPSGYEQYF. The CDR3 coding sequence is TGTGCCAGCGGGCCTAGCGGATACGAGCAGTACTTC.

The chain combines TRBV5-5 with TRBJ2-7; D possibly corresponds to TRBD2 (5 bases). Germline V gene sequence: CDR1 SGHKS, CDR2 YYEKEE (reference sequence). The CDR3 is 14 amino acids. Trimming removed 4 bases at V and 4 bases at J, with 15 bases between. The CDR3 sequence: CASSPWTVGYEQYF. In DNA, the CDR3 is TGTGCCAGCAGCCCTTGGACTGTGGGTTACGAGCAGTACTTC.

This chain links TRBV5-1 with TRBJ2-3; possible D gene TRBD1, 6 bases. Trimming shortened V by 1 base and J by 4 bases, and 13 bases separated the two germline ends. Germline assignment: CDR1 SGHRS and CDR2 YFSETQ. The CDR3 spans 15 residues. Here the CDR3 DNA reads TGCGCCAGCAGCTTGTGGGCAGGGGTTTCAGATACGCAGTATTTT. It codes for CASSLWAGVSDTQYF.

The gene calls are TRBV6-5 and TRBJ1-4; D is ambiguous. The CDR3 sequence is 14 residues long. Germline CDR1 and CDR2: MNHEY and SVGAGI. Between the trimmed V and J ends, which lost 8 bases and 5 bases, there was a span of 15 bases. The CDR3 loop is CASATRGRNEKLFF. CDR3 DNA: TGTGCCAGCGCGACGAGAGGACGCAATGAAAAACTGTTTTTT.

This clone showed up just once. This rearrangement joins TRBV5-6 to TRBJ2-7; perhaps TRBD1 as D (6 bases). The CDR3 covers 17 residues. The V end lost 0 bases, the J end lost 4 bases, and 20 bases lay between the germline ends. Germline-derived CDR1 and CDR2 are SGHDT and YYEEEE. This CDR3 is CASSLAIPRDNEYEQYF. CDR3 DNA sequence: TGTGCCAGCAGCTTGGCTATACCCCGGGACAACGAATACGAGCAGTACTTC.

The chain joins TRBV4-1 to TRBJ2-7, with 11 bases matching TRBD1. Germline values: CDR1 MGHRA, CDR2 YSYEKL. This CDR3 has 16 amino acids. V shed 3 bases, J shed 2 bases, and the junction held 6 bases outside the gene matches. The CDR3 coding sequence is TGCGCCAGCAGCCACTACAAGGGACAGGGGGCCTACGAGCAGTACTTC. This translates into CASSHYKGQGAYEQYF.

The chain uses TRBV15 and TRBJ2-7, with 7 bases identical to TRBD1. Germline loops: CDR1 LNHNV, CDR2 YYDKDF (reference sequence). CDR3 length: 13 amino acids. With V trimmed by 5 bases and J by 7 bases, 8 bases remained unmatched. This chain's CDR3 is CATSQNRGWEQYF. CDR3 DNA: TGTGCCACCAGCCAAAACAGGGGCTGGGAGCAGTACTTC.

As DNA, the CDR3 is TGTGCCAGCAGTGAGGGACAGGGGGTTCAAGAGCAGTACTTC. Translated, it gives CASSEGQGVQEQYF. The genes are TRBV2 and TRBJ2-7, with TRBD1 matching 11 bases. The V gene end was trimmed by 3 bases and the J gene end by 7 bases; junction bases not matched to a gene: 5. CDR1 and CDR2 (germline): SNHLY, FYNNEI. This CDR3 comprises 14 residues.

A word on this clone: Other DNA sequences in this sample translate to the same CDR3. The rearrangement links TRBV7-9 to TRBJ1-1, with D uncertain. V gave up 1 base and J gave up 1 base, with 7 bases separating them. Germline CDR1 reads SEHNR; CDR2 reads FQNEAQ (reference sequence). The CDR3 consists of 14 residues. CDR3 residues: CASSLGGGNTEAFF. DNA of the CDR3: TGTGCCAGCAGCTTAGGAGGCGGGAACACTGAAGCTTTCTTT.

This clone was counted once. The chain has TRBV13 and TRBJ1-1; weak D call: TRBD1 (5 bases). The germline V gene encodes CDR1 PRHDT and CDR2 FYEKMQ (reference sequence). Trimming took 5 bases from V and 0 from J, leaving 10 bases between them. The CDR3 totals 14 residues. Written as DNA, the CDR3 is TGTGCCAGCAGCCTACGGGGCGTGAACACTGAAGCTTTCTTT. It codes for CASSLRGVNTEAFF.

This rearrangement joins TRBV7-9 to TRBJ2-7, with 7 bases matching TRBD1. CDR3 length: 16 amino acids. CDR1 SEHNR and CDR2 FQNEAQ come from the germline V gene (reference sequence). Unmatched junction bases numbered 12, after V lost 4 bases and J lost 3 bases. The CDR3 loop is CASSSPPGQRVYEQYF. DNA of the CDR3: TGTGCCAGCAGCTCCCCGCCGGGACAGAGAGTCTACGAGCAGTACTTC.

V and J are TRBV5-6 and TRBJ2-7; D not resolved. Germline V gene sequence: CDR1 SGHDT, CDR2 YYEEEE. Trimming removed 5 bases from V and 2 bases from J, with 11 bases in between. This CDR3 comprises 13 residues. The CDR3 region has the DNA TGTGCCAGCAGTCCAGACACAGCCTACGAGCAGTACTTC. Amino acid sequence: CASSPDTAYEQYF.

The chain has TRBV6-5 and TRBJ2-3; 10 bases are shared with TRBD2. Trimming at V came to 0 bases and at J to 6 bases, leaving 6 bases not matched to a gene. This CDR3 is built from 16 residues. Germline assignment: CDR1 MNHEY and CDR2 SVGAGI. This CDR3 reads CASSYSELAGRDTQYF. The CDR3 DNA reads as TGTGCCAGCAGTTACTCGGAACTAGCGGGACGGGATACGCAGTATTTT.

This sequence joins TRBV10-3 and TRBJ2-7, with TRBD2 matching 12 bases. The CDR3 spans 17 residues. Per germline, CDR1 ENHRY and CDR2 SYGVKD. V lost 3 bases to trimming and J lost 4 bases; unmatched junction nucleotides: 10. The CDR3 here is CAISEMIRLAGDYEQYF. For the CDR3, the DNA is TGTGCCATCAGTGAAATGATAAGACTAGCGGGAGATTACGAGCAGTACTTC.

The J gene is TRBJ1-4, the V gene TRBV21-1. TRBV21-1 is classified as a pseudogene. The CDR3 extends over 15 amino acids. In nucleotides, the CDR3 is TGTGCCAGCAGCAAATATAATATGCTAAATGAAAAACTGTTTTTT. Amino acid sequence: CASSKYNMLNEKLFF.

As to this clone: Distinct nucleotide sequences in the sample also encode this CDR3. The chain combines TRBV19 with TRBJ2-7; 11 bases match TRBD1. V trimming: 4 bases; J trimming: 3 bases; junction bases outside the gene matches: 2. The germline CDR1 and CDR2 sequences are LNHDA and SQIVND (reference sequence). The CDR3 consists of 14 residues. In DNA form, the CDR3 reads TGTGCCAGTAGTACCGGGACAGGGGGCTACGAGCAGTACTTC. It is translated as CASSTGTGGYEQYF. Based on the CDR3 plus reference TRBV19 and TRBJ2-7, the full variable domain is DGGITQSPKYLFRKEGQNVTLSCEQNLNHDAMYWYRQDPGQGLRLIYYSQIVNDFQKGDIAEGYSVSREKKESFPLTVTSAQKNPTAFYLCASSTGTGGYEQYFGPGTRLTVT.

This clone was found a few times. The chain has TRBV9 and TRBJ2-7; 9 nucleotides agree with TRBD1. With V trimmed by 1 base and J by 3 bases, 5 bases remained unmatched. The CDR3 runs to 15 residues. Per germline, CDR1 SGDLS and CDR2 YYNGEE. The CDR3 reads CASSVYPGQGYEQYF. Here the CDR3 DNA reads TGTGCCAGCAGCGTATACCCGGGACAGGGCTACGAGCAGTACTTC.

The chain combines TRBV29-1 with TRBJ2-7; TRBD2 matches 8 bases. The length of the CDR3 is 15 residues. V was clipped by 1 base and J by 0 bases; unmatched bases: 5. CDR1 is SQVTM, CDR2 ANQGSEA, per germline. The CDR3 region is CSVEVIAGISYEQYF. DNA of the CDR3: TGCAGCGTTGAAGTGATAGCGGGGATCTCCTACGAGCAGTACTTC.